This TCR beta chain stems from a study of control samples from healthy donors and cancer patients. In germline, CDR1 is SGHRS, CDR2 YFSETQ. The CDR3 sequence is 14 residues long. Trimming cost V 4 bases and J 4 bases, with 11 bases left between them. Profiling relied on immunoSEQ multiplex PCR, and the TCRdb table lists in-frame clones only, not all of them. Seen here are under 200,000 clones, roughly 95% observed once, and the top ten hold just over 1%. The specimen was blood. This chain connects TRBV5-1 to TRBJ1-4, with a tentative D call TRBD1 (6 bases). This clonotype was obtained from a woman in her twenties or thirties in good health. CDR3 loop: CASSLDSYNEKLFF. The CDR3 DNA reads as TGCGCCAGCAGCCTGGACAGTTATAATGAAAAACTGTTTTTT.